The 17 T cell receptor beta chains below come from one sample, sequenced in a study of blood T cell repertoires in COVID-19. The repertoire was sequenced with immunoSEQ multiplex PCR; TCRdb's copy has only in-frame clones and lacks some. The table lists more than 95,000 clones, 70% to 80% of them singletons. Sequencing used peripheral blood. Source of these receptors: a man aged 50 to 59 with acute or convalescent COVID-19.

V and J are TRBV6-6 and TRBJ1-5; 10 bases are shared with TRBD1. CDR3 length equals 13 residues. CDR1 is MNHNY and CDR2 is SVGAGI in the germline V gene (reference sequence). The junction had 1 base not matched to a gene; V was cut back by 8 bases and J by 3 bases. CDR3 DNA: TGTGCCAGCCGACAGGGGGCCAATCAGCCCCAGCATTTT. Protein: CASRQGANQPQHF.

The rearrangement uses TRBV18 and TRBJ1-4; a weak D match, TRBD1 (5 bases). CDR3 size: 14 residues. V was clipped by 4 bases and J by 5 bases, with 11 bases between them. Germline V gene data show CDR1 as KGHSH and CDR2 as LQKENI. DNA of the CDR3: TGTGCCAGCTCACTTAGGGGCCTAAATGAAAAACTGTTTTTT. Its protein product is CASSLRGLNEKLFF.

The chain employs TRBV7-6 and TRBJ2-1; 7 positions match TRBD2. The germline V gene has CDR1 SGHVS and CDR2 FNYEAQ. The length of the CDR3 is 16 residues. J was trimmed by 0 bases and V by 4 bases; bases with no gene match: 6. DNA of the CDR3: TGTGCCAGCAGCTCCCTCCGCGGGAGCTCCTACAATGAGCAGTTCTTC. Amino acid sequence: CASSSLRGSSYNEQFF. Drawing the rest from reference TRBV7-6 and TRBJ2-1, the complete variable domain is GAGVSQSPRYKVTKRGQDVALRCDPISGHVSLYWYRQALGQGPEFLTYFNYEAQQDKSGLPNDRFSAERPEGSISTLTIQRTEQRDSAMYRCASSSLRGSSYNEQFFGPGTRLTVL.

In DNA, the CDR3 is TGTGCCAGCAGCTTAGGCCGGGCAGGGACCATATATTTT. Protein product: CASSLGRAGTIYF. The rearrangement joins TRBV7-3 to TRBJ1-3; D might be TRBD1 (5 bases). The CDR3 totals 13 residues. The germline V gene encodes CDR1 SGHTA and CDR2 FQGTGA. V was pared by 2 bases and J by 10 bases, with 12 bases between. Complete variable domain (other parts from reference TRBV7-3 and TRBJ1-3): GAGVSQTPSNKVTEKGKYVELRCDPISGHTALYWYRQSLGQGPEFLIYFQGTGAADDSGLPNDRFFAVRPEGSVSTLKIQRTERGDSAVYLCASSLGRAGTIYFGEGSWLTVV.

The V and J genes are TRBV7-3 and TRBJ2-7; the match to TRBD1 covers 8 bases. There are 13 residues in the CDR3. The V gene end was trimmed by 3 bases and the J gene end by 3 bases; junction bases not matched to a gene: 1. Looked up from germline, CDR1 is SGHTA and CDR2 is FQGTGA. CDR3 protein: CASSFTGGYEQYF. The CDR3 DNA reads TGTGCCAGCAGCTTTACAGGGGGCTACGAGCAGTACTTC.

The chain combines TRBV20-1 with TRBJ1-2; TRBD1 agrees at 8 bases. The CDR3 extends over 12 amino acids. V shed 3 bases and J 8 bases; nucleotides not matched to a gene: 5. Germline CDR1 reads DFQATT; CDR2 reads SNEGSKA (reference sequence). Here the CDR3 DNA reads TGCAGTGCTAGTGATGCAGGGGGCGGCTACACCTTC. Residues: CSASDAGGGYTF.

This rearrangement joins TRBV5-3 to TRBJ1-5; no firm D call. TRBV5-3 falls under the ORF class, with uncertain function. This CDR3 is 12 amino acids long. V lost 2 bases to trimming and J lost 4 bases, with 4 bases between them. Written as DNA, the CDR3 is TGTGCCAGAAGCTTCCCGAATCAGCCCCAGCATTTT. Translated: CARSFPNQPQHF.

The V and J genes are TRBV5-4 and TRBJ2-1; 11 nucleotides match TRBD2. From germline, CDR1 is SGHNT and CDR2 YYREEE (reference sequence). This CDR3 is built from 17 residues. V gave up 2 bases and J gave up 0 bases; unmatched junction bases: 4. CDR3 DNA: TGTGCCAGCAGCTTCCGTAGCGGGAGGGCCTCCTACAATGAGCAGTTCTTC. Its protein product is CASSFRSGRASYNEQFF.

This clone came up a few times. The chain uses TRBV9 and TRBJ1-1, with D possibly TRBD1 on 6 matching bases. CDR1 is SGDLS, CDR2 YYNGEE, per germline. With 3 bases removed from V and 1 base from J, the gap between germline ends came to 13 bases. CDR3 length: 15 amino acids. DNA of the CDR3: TGTGCCAGCAGCGAGGGGGGGGGCACGAACACTGAAGCTTTCTTT. Residues: CASSEGGGTNTEAFF.

The V call is TRBV2, the J call TRBJ2-1; possible D gene TRBD2, 7 bases. The germline V and J ends were trimmed by 4 bases and 4 bases, with 11 bases remaining between them. Germline V gene sequence: CDR1 SNHLY, CDR2 FYNNEI. This CDR3 comprises 14 residues. The CDR3 is CASSVSGTYNEQFF. The CDR3 DNA reads TGTGCCAGCAGTGTGAGCGGGACATACAATGAGCAGTTCTTC.

This clone occurred many times. The V gene is TRBV6-5, the J gene TRBJ2-5; the match to TRBD2 covers 10 bases. J was trimmed by 6 bases and V by 2 bases; bases with no gene match: 6. This CDR3 region has 15 residues. The germline V gene encodes CDR1 MNHEY and CDR2 SVGAGI. The CDR3 DNA sequence: TGTGCCAGCAGTTACATCGCTAGCGGGAGTCAGACCCAGTACTTC. It encodes CASSYIASGSQTQYF.

The gene calls are TRBV7-8 and TRBJ2-7; 9 bases agree with TRBD1. The junction had 9 bases not matched to a gene; V was cut back by 3 bases and J by 6 bases. The CDR3 runs to 15 residues. Germline V gene lookup returns CDR1 SGHVS and CDR2 FQNEAQ. The CDR3 nucleotides read TGTGCCAGCAGCTTTACGGACGGGACAGGGCTCGAGCAGTACTTC. Translation gives CASSFTDGTGLEQYF.

The gene calls are TRBV27 and TRBJ2-1; tentatively, D is TRBD1 (6 bases). V was clipped by 6 bases and J by 3 bases, with 18 bases between them. This CDR3 comprises 16 residues. Per germline, CDR1 MNHEY and CDR2 SMNVEV (reference sequence). CDR3 sequence: CASSTQQGWSYNEQFF. The CDR3 DNA follows: TGTGCCAGCAGCACCCAACAGGGTTGGAGCTACAATGAGCAGTTCTTC.

The chain is built from TRBV7-8 and TRBJ2-1; TRBD2 agrees at 9 bases. CDR1 is SGHVS, CDR2 FQNEAQ, per germline. CDR3 length: 15 amino acids. V shed 4 bases, J shed 5 bases, and the junction held 6 bases outside the gene matches. The CDR3 DNA reads as TGTGCCAGCAGCTATCTAGCGGGGAGACACAATGAGCAGTTCTTC. It encodes CASSYLAGRHNEQFF. The full variable domain, its missing parts supplied by reference TRBV7-8 and TRBJ2-1, is GAGVSQSPRYKVAKRGQDVALRCDPISGHVSLFWYQQALGQGPEFLTYFQNEAQLDKSGLPSDRFFAERPEGSVSTLKIQRTQQEDSAVYLCASSYLAGRHNEQFFGPGTRLTVL.

This clone has only a few counts. The chain recombines TRBV13 with TRBJ2-5, with 10 bases aligning to TRBD2. Germline assignment: CDR1 PRHDT and CDR2 FYEKMQ (reference sequence). CDR3 length equals 17 residues. Germline trimming cut 2 bases from V and 5 bases from J; bases unmatched to any gene: 11. The CDR3 here is CASSLPAGGPDQETQYF. CDR3 sequence (DNA): TGTGCCAGCAGCTTACCAGCGGGGGGGCCGGATCAGGAGACCCAGTACTTC.

The chain employs TRBV10-3 and TRBJ2-3, with D tentatively TRBD2 (6 bases). The CDR3 spans 13 residues. The germline CDR1 and CDR2 sequences are ENHRY and SYGVKD. Trimming left V 7 bases short and J 4 bases short, with 12 bases between. The CDR3 loop is CAINRESADTQYF. Here the CDR3 DNA reads TGTGCCATCAATCGGGAGTCGGCAGATACGCAGTATTTT.

The rearrangement uses TRBV27 and TRBJ2-2; TRBD1 agrees at 7 bases. The CDR3 sequence is 14 residues long. Per germline, CDR1 MNHEY and CDR2 SMNVEV (reference sequence). The junction had 5 bases not matched to a gene; V was cut back by 6 bases and J by 4 bases. In nucleotides, the CDR3 is TGTGCCAGCAGACCGGGACAGTCCACCGGGGAGCTGTTTTTT. Translating gives CASRPGQSTGELFF.